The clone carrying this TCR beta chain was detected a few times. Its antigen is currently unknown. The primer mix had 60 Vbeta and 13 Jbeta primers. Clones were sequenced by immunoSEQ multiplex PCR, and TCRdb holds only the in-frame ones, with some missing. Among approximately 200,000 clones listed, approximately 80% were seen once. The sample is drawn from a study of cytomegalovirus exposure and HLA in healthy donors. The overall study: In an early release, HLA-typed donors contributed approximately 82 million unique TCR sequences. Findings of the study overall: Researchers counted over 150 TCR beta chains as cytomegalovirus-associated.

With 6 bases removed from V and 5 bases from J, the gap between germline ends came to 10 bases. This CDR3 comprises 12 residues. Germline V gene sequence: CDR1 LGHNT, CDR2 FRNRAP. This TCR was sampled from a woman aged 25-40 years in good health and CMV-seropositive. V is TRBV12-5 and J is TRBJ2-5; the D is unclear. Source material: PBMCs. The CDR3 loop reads CASGRDWETQYF. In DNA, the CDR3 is TGTGCTAGTGGCCGCGATTGGGAGACCCAGTACTTC. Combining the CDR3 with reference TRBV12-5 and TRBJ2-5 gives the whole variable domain DARVTQTPRHKVTEMGQEVTMRCQPILGHNTVFWYRQTMMQGLELLAYFRNRAPLDDSGMPKDRFSAEMPDATLATLKIQPSEPRDSAVYFCASGRDWETQYFGPGTRLLVL.